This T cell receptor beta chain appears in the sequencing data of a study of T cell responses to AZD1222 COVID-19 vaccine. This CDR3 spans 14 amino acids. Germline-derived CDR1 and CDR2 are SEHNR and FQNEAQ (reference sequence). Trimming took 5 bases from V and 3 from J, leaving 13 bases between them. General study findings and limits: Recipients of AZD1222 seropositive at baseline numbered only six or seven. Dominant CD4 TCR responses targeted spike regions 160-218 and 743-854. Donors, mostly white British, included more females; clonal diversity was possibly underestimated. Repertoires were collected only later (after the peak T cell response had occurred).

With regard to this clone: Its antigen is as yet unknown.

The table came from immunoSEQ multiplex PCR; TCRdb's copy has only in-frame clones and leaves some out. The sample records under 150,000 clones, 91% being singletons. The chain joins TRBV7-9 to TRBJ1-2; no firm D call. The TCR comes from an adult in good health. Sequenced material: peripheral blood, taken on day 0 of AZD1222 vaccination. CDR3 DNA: TGTGCCAGCAGCCCTAACGGACCTCACTATGGCTACACCTTC. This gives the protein CASSPNGPHYGYTF. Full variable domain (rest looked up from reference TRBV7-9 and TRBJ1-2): DTGVSQNPRHKITKRGQNVTFRCDPISEHNRLYWYRQTLGQGPEFLTYFQNEAQLEKSRLLSDRFSAERPKGSFSTLEIQRTEQGDSAMYLCASSPNGPHYGYTFGSGTRLTVV.